Presented here are 18 T cell receptor beta chains from one specimen sequenced in a study of control samples from healthy donors and cancer patients. Generated by immunoSEQ multiplex PCR, the TCRdb table keeps only in-frame clones and is missing some. Altogether 99,000 or so clones are present, approximately 83% being singletons, with the ten largest covering about 13%. The sample taken for sequencing was blood. These receptors were taken from a woman in her fifties or sixties in good health.

The chain links TRBV5-6 to TRBJ1-6; TRBD1 might be the D (5 bases). The germline gives CDR1 SGHDT, CDR2 YYEEEE. Trimming pared 4 bases from V and 10 bases from J, leaving 9 bases between. The CDR3 runs to 12 residues. The CDR3 nucleotides read TGTGCCAGCAGCCTGGGGGGATCACCCCTCCACTTT. Encoded protein: CASSLGGSPLHF.

The gene calls are TRBV5-4 and TRBJ1-2; 8 bases fit TRBD1. The length of the CDR3 is 16 residues. After removal of 4 bases from V and 7 bases from J, the junction contained 15 bases not matched to a gene. The germline V gene encodes CDR1 SGHNT and CDR2 YYREEE (reference sequence). CDR3 bases: TGTGCCAGCAGCGCCACTCCGGGACAGGAGTATAGTGGCTACACCTTC. It codes for CASSATPGQEYSGYTF.

A word on this clone: Distinct nucleotide sequences in the sample also encode this CDR3. The CDR3 nucleotides are TGTGCCAGACTAGCGGGGGGGAGCTATGGGGTCAATGAGCAGTTCTTC. Translated: CARLAGGSYGVNEQFF. The chain couples TRBV2 to TRBJ2-1, with TRBD2 matching over 13 bases. Germline V gene sequence: CDR1 SNHLY, CDR2 FYNNEI. The CDR3 runs 16 residues. V was clipped by 9 bases and J by 6 bases; unmatched bases: 11.

The J gene is TRBJ2-7, the V gene TRBV19, with D perhaps TRBD2 (6 bases). The germline V gene encodes CDR1 LNHDA and CDR2 SQIVND (reference sequence). Trimming stripped 2 bases from V and 3 bases from J, with 11 bases between. The CDR3 has 14 residues. CDR3: CASSIWGEDYEQYF. As DNA, the CDR3 is TGTGCCAGTAGTATATGGGGGGAGGACTACGAGCAGTACTTC. Complete variable domain (other parts from reference TRBV19 and TRBJ2-7): DGGITQSPKYLFRKEGQNVTLSCEQNLNHDAMYWYRQDPGQGLRLIYYSQIVNDFQKGDIAEGYSVSREKKESFPLTVTSAQKNPTAFYLCASSIWGEDYEQYFGPGTRLTVT.

The genes are TRBV9 and TRBJ1-2, with TRBD1 matching 10 bases. The CDR3 extends over 15 amino acids. Trimming took 0 bases from V and 5 from J; bases not matched to a gene: 4. CDR1 is SGDLS, CDR2 YYNGEE, per germline. CDR3 sequence reads: CASSVGVGQGYGYTF. CDR3 in DNA: TGTGCCAGCAGCGTAGGGGTGGGACAGGGGTATGGCTACACCTTC.

The V and J genes are TRBV2 and TRBJ2-4, with 14 bases that match TRBD2. The V gene's germline CDR1 is SNHLY and CDR2 FYNNEI. CDR3 length: 19 amino acids. J was trimmed by 0 bases and V by 8 bases; bases with no gene match: 12. Here the CDR3 DNA reads TGTGCCAGCGACGCCCGGACTAGCGGGGGGCCCCGAGCCAAAAACATTCAGTACTTC. The encoded protein is CASDARTSGGPRAKNIQYF.

J is TRBJ2-2 and V is TRBV2; D gene ambiguous. Germline assignment: CDR1 SNHLY and CDR2 FYNNEI. This CDR3 comprises 18 residues. The V end was cut by 5 bases, the J end by 6 bases, with 25 bases between. CDR3 residues: CASSFSVTGASLSGELFF. CDR3 coding DNA: TGTGCCAGCAGTTTCTCTGTGACGGGCGCGAGTTTATCCGGGGAGCTGTTTTTT.

Comment on this clone: At the DNA level, this CDR3 is encoded by other sequences in the same sample as well. The CDR3 loop reads CAWSVGQYSNQPQHF. The CDR3 coding sequence is TGTGCCTGGAGCGTCGGACAGTATAGCAATCAGCCCCAGCATTTT. The chain employs TRBV30 and TRBJ1-5, with TRBD1 as a possible D gene (6 bases). Trimming pared 3 bases from V and 0 bases from J, leaving 12 bases between. The length of the CDR3 is 15 residues. CDR1 is GTSNPN, CDR2 SVGIG, per germline (reference sequence).

The chain has TRBV25-1 and TRBJ2-1, with D maybe TRBD1 (7 bases). Germline CDR1 and CDR2: MGHDK and SYGVNS. V was shortened by 4 bases and J by 9 bases, with 22 bases between the two germline ends. The CDR3 loop spans 16 amino acids. CDR3 protein: CASSASYRGKEGEQFF. Written as DNA, the CDR3 is TGTGCCAGCAGTGCTTCGTACAGGGGAAAGGAGGGTGAGCAGTTCTTC. Full variable domain (remainder filled in from reference TRBV25-1 and TRBJ2-1): EADIYQTPRYLVIGTGKKITLECSQTMGHDKMYWYQQDPGMELHLIHYSYGVNSTEKGDLSSESTVSRIRTEHFPLTLESARPSHTSQYLCASSASYRGKEGEQFFGPGTRLTVL.

CDR3 region: CASSFHQLNQPQHF. The CDR3 DNA reads TGTGCCAGCAGTTTTCATCAACTGAATCAGCCCCAGCATTTT. This sequence joins TRBV28 and TRBJ1-5; D ambiguous. Trimming shortened V by 3 bases and J by 4 bases, and 10 bases separated the two germline ends. This CDR3 has 14 residues. The germline gives CDR1 MDHEN, CDR2 SYDVKM.

In this sample, this clone turned up once. A junction end diverges from the germline sequence, so it may reflect a read error. The chain carries TRBV7-3 and TRBJ2-2; 10 positions agree with TRBD2. The germline V gene has CDR1 SGHTA and CDR2 FQGTGA. This CDR3 comprises 17 residues. CDR3 nucleotides: TGTGCCAGCCAAATCAGCGGGGGGGTCACGAAGACCGGGGAGCTGTTTTTT. Encoded protein: CASQISGGVTKTGELFF.

This clone was found a few times. The chain joins TRBV7-9 to TRBJ2-3; no reliable D call. The V end was cut by 1 base, the J end by 5 bases, with 10 bases between. This CDR3 comprises 14 residues. Looked up from germline, CDR1 is SEHNR and CDR2 is FQNEAQ (reference sequence). CDR3 DNA: TGTGCCAGCAGCTTAGGGCATTTAGGAGATACGCAGTATTTT. This gives the protein CASSLGHLGDTQYF.

This sequence joins TRBV5-6 and TRBJ1-2, with D maybe TRBD1 (6 bases). Between the trimmed V and J ends, which lost 3 bases and 4 bases, there was a span of 13 bases. This CDR3 is 14 amino acids long. Germline assignment: CDR1 SGHDT and CDR2 YYEEEE. CDR3 amino acids: CASSSLGGSYGYTF. The CDR3, as DNA: TGTGCCAGCAGCTCTTTAGGGGGGTCCTATGGCTACACCTTC.

The chain couples TRBV10-3 to TRBJ2-1; 9 positions match TRBD2. The ends lost 8 bases at V and 5 bases at J; junction bases unmatched: 1. The CDR3 is 12 amino acids. CDR1 and CDR2 (germline): ENHRY, SYGVKD. CDR3: CAILAGNNEQFF. In DNA form, the CDR3 reads TGTGCCATCCTAGCGGGGAACAATGAGCAGTTCTTC.

The chain recombines TRBV6-6 with TRBJ2-2, with TRBD1 matching 8 bases. The germline V gene encodes CDR1 MNHNY and CDR2 SVGAGI (reference sequence). V lost 5 bases, J lost 5 bases, and 13 bases stayed unmatched. The CDR3 extends over 17 amino acids. CDR3 amino acids: CASSRTRQGPGTGELFF. The CDR3 DNA follows: TGTGCCAGCAGTCGAACTCGACAGGGGCCGGGGACCGGGGAGCTGTTTTTT.

The chain's CDR3 is CASSSEGSNYGYTF. DNA for the CDR3: TGTGCCAGCAGCTCCGAGGGATCTAACTATGGCTACACCTTC. The V gene is TRBV7-3, the J gene TRBJ1-2; D is unresolved. CDR1 SGHTA and CDR2 FQGTGA come from the germline V gene. The CDR3 totals 14 residues. V gave up 4 bases and J gave up 0 bases, with 9 bases separating them.

The V and J genes are TRBV7-8 and TRBJ2-3, with D possibly matching TRBD1 (5 bases). The V and J ends lost 1 base and 0 bases respectively, with 8 bases between them. The CDR3 extends over 15 amino acids. Germline V CDR1 and CDR2: SGHVS, FQNEAQ. CDR3 nucleotides: TGTGCCAGCAGCTTAGGTCCAGGGAGCACAGATACGCAGTATTTT. Translation: CASSLGPGSTDTQYF.

The chain carries TRBV7-3 and TRBJ2-1; the D is unclear. CDR3 length equals 11 residues. Trimming removed 8 bases at V and 4 bases at J, with 6 bases between. From germline, CDR1 is SGHTA and CDR2 FQGTGA. The CDR3 coding sequence is TGTGCCAGCGGGCGGTACAATGAGCAGTTCTTC. It is translated as CASGRYNEQFF. Full variable domain (rest looked up from reference TRBV7-3 and TRBJ2-1): GAGVSQTPSNKVTEKGKYVELRCDPISGHTALYWYRQSLGQGPEFLIYFQGTGAADDSGLPNDRFFAVRPEGSVSTLKIQRTERGDSAVYLCASGRYNEQFFGPGTRLTVL.